Listed here are 7 T cell receptor beta chains from one sample, sequenced in a study of low-dose radiotherapy and immunotherapy resistance in tumors. Alpha and beta chains were covered, as first-strand cDNA relied on TRAV- and TRBV-specific primers. With a V-primer adapter and a constant-region primer, TCRs were amplified for about 19 PCR cycles. One entry per CDR3 protein results from TCRdb running MiXCR on the reads. The sample holds some 46,000 distinct CDR3 sequences; about 25% are singletons and the top ten take over 9.5%. Regarding time point: after trial treatment. The treatment here: LDRT plus nivolumab, ipilimumab, low-dose cyclophosphamide and aspirin (RACIN trial). This sample comprised PBMCs, obtained after low-dose radiotherapy plus immunotherapy. The receptors come from a male donor with prostate cancer.

This clonotype was detected many times. The chain links TRBV5-1 to TRBJ2-7, with TRBD2 as a possible D gene (6 bases). Per the germline V gene, CDR1 is SGHRS and CDR2 is YFSETQ. The CDR3 totals 21 residues. V shed 2 bases and J shed 0 bases, with 30 bases lying between them. The DNA of the CDR3 is TGCGCCAGCAGCTTCTATTGGCGCTCAAACTCCCGGGACGGGAGCTCCTACGAGCAGTACTTC. Amino acids: CASSFYWRSNSRDGSSYEQYF.

This clonotype was recorded many times. The rearrangement links TRBV29-1 to TRBJ2-3, with a possible D match to TRBD2 (7 bases). The CDR3 contains 12 residues. CDR1 is SQVTM, CDR2 ANQGSEA, per germline. Between the trimmed V and J ends, which lost 8 bases and 6 bases, there was a span of 15 bases. The CDR3 loop is CSISGGLDTQYF. The CDR3 bases are TGCAGCATATCCGGGGGGCTGGATACGCAGTATTTT.

In the case of this clonotype: A read error is the likely source, as a far larger clone sits one nucleotide away. The J gene is TRBJ2-7, the V gene TRBV20-1; 11 nucleotides align to TRBD2. The germline V gene encodes CDR1 DFQATT and CDR2 SNEGSKA (reference sequence). The CDR3 has 14 amino acids. V trimming: 6 bases; J trimming: 6 bases; junction bases outside the gene matches: 10. In nucleotides, the CDR3 is TGCAGTGCCTCACCTGGGACTAGCGGAGTCGAGCAGTACTTC. Its protein product is CSASPGTSGVEQYF.

This clonotype was counted ten times or more. J is TRBJ2-2 and V is TRBV18, with D possibly being TRBD2 (5 bases). In germline, CDR1 is KGHSH, CDR2 LQKENI. Trimming cost V 6 bases and J 6 bases, with 8 bases left between them. The CDR3 sequence is 12 residues long. The CDR3 sequence: CASSEASGELFF. CDR3 nucleotide sequence: TGTGCCAGCTCGGAGGCCTCCGGGGAGCTGTTTTTT.

There are a few counts of this clonotype. This sequence joins TRBV6-2 or TRBV6-3 and TRBJ2-3, with 9 bases lining up with TRBD1. V gave up 6 bases and J gave up 4 bases; unmatched junction bases: 5. CDR3 length: 14 residues. Germline loops: CDR1 MNHEY, CDR2 SVGEGT. CDR3 DNA sequence: TGTGCCAGCAGGGGGACAGGGTTCCCAGATACGCAGTATTTT. It is translated as CASRGTGFPDTQYF.

This clonotype was detected ten times or more. This sequence joins TRBV30 and TRBJ2-7; D gene uncertain. V lost 0 bases to trimming and J lost 5 bases, with 11 bases between them. The CDR3 extends over 13 amino acids. Germline assignment: CDR1 GTSNPN and CDR2 SVGIG (reference sequence). CDR3 in DNA: TGTGCCTGGAGTGTACTCGCGGCACACGAGCAGTACTTC. Its protein is CAWSVLAAHEQYF.

This clonotype came up many times. The rearrangement uses TRBV5-1 and TRBJ2-2; TRBD2 matches at 10 bases. The V gene end was trimmed by 2 bases and the J gene end by 6 bases; junction bases not matched to a gene: 4. This CDR3 comprises 15 residues. Per germline, CDR1 SGHRS and CDR2 YFSETQ. The CDR3 DNA is TGCGCCAGCAGCTTAGCGGGAGGGCCTGCCGGGGAGCTGTTTTTT. It is translated as CASSLAGGPAGELFF.